Shown below are 28 T cell receptor beta chains from a single sample sequenced in a study of T cell changes during pregnancy in multiple sclerosis. Here immunoSEQ multiplex PCR was the method, and the copy in TCRdb shows in-frame clones only, minus some. The repertoire consists of around 100,000 clones, with over 85% occurring once and the leading ten covering approximately 1.2%. The input for sequencing was peripheral blood, taken in the second trimester of pregnancy. Source of these receptors: a female donor with multiple sclerosis, enrolled in a pregnancy study.

Concerning this clone: Other nucleotide sequences in the sample specify the same CDR3. CDR3 coding DNA: TGTGCCAGCAGTCCCACAGGGAATCAGCCCCAGCATTTT. Protein product: CASSPTGNQPQHF. The rearrangement links TRBV28 to TRBJ1-5; maybe TRBD1 (6 bases). Looked up from germline, CDR1 is MDHEN and CDR2 is SYDVKM. V was trimmed by 5 bases and J by 4 bases, leaving 9 bases between them. The CDR3 is made up of 13 amino acids. The entire variable domain, with the rest obtained from reference TRBV28 and TRBJ1-5, is as follows: DVKVTQSSRYLVKRTGEKVFLECVQDMDHENMFWYRQDPGLGLRLIYFSYDVKMKEKGDIPEGYSVSREKKERFSLILESASTNQTSMYLCASSPTGNQPQHFGDGTRLSIL.

In its sample, this clone was seen a few times. The chain carries TRBV9 and TRBJ2-5, with TRBD2 identical over 10 bases. In germline, CDR1 is SGDLS, CDR2 YYNGEE. The CDR3 is 16 residues long. With 2 bases clipped from V and 3 bases from J, the junction kept 7 bases outside the gene matches. The CDR3 bases are TGTGCCAGCAGCGTTTTGCCTAGCGGGGGTGAAGAGACCCAGTACTTC. Translated: CASSVLPSGGEETQYF.

This chain uses TRBV7-2 with TRBJ2-6; TRBD1 aligns across 9 bases. Germline CDR1 is SGHTA and CDR2 is FQGNSA. Germline trimming cut 7 bases from V and 0 bases from J; bases unmatched to any gene: 4. This CDR3 comprises 16 residues. CDR3 residues: CASTGTGNSGANVLTF. As DNA, the CDR3 is TGTGCCAGCACCGGGACAGGGAACTCTGGGGCCAACGTCCTGACTTTC.

The V gene is TRBV15, the J gene TRBJ1-5, with D hard to call. V was shortened by 0 bases and J by 7 bases, with 13 bases between the two germline ends. The CDR3 length is 15 residues. Germline V gene lookup returns CDR1 LNHNV and CDR2 YYDKDF (reference sequence). The CDR3, as DNA: TGTGCCACCAGCAGAGAACCCGGCCGAGGCCAGCCCCAGCATTTT. Translated: CATSREPGRGQPQHF.

This clone was observed a single time. CDR3 bases: TGTGCCAGCAGCGGGACTAGCGGAGGGGACAATGAGCAGTTCTTC. As protein: CASSGTSGGDNEQFF. This chain joins TRBV5-4 and TRBJ2-1; 11 bases line up with TRBD2. J gave up 5 bases and V 4 bases, and 5 bases lay outside the gene matches. Germline V CDR1 and CDR2: SGHNT, YYREEE (reference sequence). There are 15 residues in the CDR3.

The chain is built from TRBV5-4 and TRBJ2-7, with 9 positions matching TRBD2. The V and J ends lost 3 bases and 7 bases, in that order; junction bases with no gene match: 11. The CDR3 contains 15 residues. The V gene's germline CDR1 is SGHNT and CDR2 YYREEE (reference sequence). In nucleotides, the CDR3 is TGTGCCAGCAGCTCGAGCGGGGGGCCTGCTAGGGAGCAGTACTTC. Protein sequence: CASSSSGGPAREQYF.

The rearrangement joins TRBV6-5 to TRBJ1-1; TRBD1 matches at 7 bases. CDR3 length: 12 amino acids. Germline-derived CDR1 and CDR2 are MNHEY and SVGAGI. V shed 10 bases, J shed 2 bases, and the junction held 4 bases outside the gene matches. As DNA, the CDR3 is TGTGCCACCACAGGGGTAAACACTGAAGCTTTCTTT. It encodes CATTGVNTEAFF.

V usage is TRBV6-1 and J usage is TRBJ2-7, with TRBD1 matching 8 bases. The CDR3 has 13 amino acids. Germline V gene sequence: CDR1 MNHNS, CDR2 SASEGT. J gave up 2 bases and V 11 bases, and 8 bases lay outside the gene matches. CDR3 sequence reads: CACLQGAAYEQYF. In DNA form, the CDR3 reads TGTGCCTGCCTGCAGGGGGCTGCCTACGAGCAGTACTTC.

This chain links TRBV5-4 with TRBJ2-5; the match to TRBD2 covers 14 bases. This CDR3 region has 16 residues. After removal of 4 bases from V and 1 base from J, the junction contained 3 bases not matched to a gene. Germline CDR1 is SGHNT and CDR2 is YYREEE (reference sequence). This CDR3 is CASSVGTSGGQETQYF. As DNA, the CDR3 is TGTGCCAGCAGCGTGGGGACTAGCGGGGGCCAAGAGACCCAGTACTTC.

The chain carries TRBV6-5 and TRBJ2-7; possible D gene TRBD1, 5 bases. V lost 5 bases to trimming and J lost 1 base, with 12 bases between them. Germline V gene lookup returns CDR1 MNHEY and CDR2 SVGAGI. CDR3 length: 14 amino acids. This CDR3 reads CASSRTLLSYEQYF. DNA for the CDR3: TGTGCCAGCAGTAGGACACTCCTATCCTACGAGCAGTACTTC.

J is TRBJ2-2 and V is TRBV5-8; TRBD2 agrees at 7 bases. The CDR3 has 15 residues. Germline V gene data show CDR1 as SGHTS and CDR2 as YDEGEE. The V segment lost 1 base and the J segment 1 base; nucleotides outside the gene matches: 1. For the CDR3, the DNA is TGTGCCAGCAGCTTGTCTAGCGGGAACACCGGGGAGCTGTTTTTT. Protein: CASSLSSGNTGELFF.

The CDR3 protein is CASSYSQGNYGYTF. DNA for the CDR3: TGTGCCAGCAGTTACAGTCAGGGAAACTATGGCTACACCTTC. The V call is TRBV6-5, the J call TRBJ1-2; possible D gene TRBD1, 5 bases. Between the trimmed V and J ends, which lost 2 bases and 2 bases, there was a span of 9 bases. CDR1 and CDR2 (germline): MNHEY, SVGAGI. The CDR3 length is 14 residues.

The chain employs TRBV10-1 and TRBJ2-7; tentatively, D is TRBD2 (5 bases). The CDR3 consists of 13 residues. The germline V gene has CDR1 WNHNN and CDR2 SYGVQD (reference sequence). V was clipped by 2 bases and J by 0 bases, with 5 bases between them. CDR3 bases: TGCGCCAGCAGTGAGGGGAGCTCCTACGAGCAGTACTTC. It yields the protein CASSEGSSYEQYF.

This chain links TRBV5-6 with TRBJ2-7, with 8 nucleotides matching TRBD1. The CDR3 is 16 residues long. Germline V gene sequence: CDR1 SGHDT, CDR2 YYEEEE. The junction had 13 bases not matched to a gene; V was cut back by 2 bases and J by 6 bases. The CDR3 nucleotides read TGTGCCAGCAGCTTCTACCAGGGGGCGACATCGGCCGAGCAGTACTTC. This sequence encodes CASSFYQGATSAEQYF.

The chain combines TRBV5-1 with TRBJ2-1, with TRBD1 matching over 9 bases. CDR1 and CDR2 from the germline V gene are SGHRS and YFSETQ. V was pared by 4 bases and J by 6 bases, with 11 bases of the junction left unmatched. This CDR3 is built from 16 residues. CDR3 DNA sequence: TGCGCCAGCAGCCCGCTGGGACAGGGTACCAGCAATGAGCAGTTCTTC. Translated, it gives CASSPLGQGTSNEQFF.

CDR3 loop: CASSVVARRGGANEQFF. CDR3 bases: TGTGCCAGCAGCGTAGTGGCACGGCGAGGGGGGGCGAATGAGCAGTTCTTC. This rearrangement joins TRBV9 to TRBJ2-1; D may be TRBD2 (7 bases). Germline CDR1 and CDR2: SGDLS and YYNGEE. The CDR3 is 17 residues long. Trimming removed 0 bases from V and 7 bases from J, with 20 bases in between.

This chain links TRBV29-1 with TRBJ1-2, with TRBD1 matching 7 bases. The V gene end was trimmed by 5 bases and the J gene end by 6 bases; junction bases not matched to a gene: 15. This CDR3 has 15 residues. Germline V lookup: CDR1 SQVTM, CDR2 ANQGSEA. The CDR3 sequence is CSVIYHRGLTDGYTF. The CDR3 DNA reads as TGCAGCGTTATCTATCACAGGGGCTTAACGGATGGCTACACCTTC.

J is TRBJ2-7 and V is TRBV10-3; D is ambiguous. The CDR3 length is 11 residues. Trimming took off 0 bases at V and 6 bases at J, with 3 bases between the two ends. Germline V gene data show CDR1 as ENHRY and CDR2 as SYGVKD. CDR3 in amino acids: CAISESGEQYF. DNA for the CDR3: TGTGCCATCAGTGAGTCCGGCGAGCAGTACTTC.

This rearrangement joins TRBV5-6 to TRBJ1-4; D is unclear. Germline assignment: CDR1 SGHDT and CDR2 YYEEEE. Trimming took 2 bases from V and 0 from J, leaving 8 bases between them. The CDR3 loop spans 15 amino acids. The CDR3 loop is CASSLSGSTNEKLFF. The CDR3 DNA is TGTGCCAGCAGCTTATCAGGCTCAACTAATGAAAAACTGTTTTTT.

This clone was counted a single time. The chain joins TRBV2 to TRBJ1-6, with unresolved D. CDR3 length: 15 residues. V lost 6 bases and J 7 bases, leaving 16 bases between the germline ends. CDR1 and CDR2 from the germline V gene are SNHLY and FYNNEI. CDR3 sequence: CASSGVRVGNSPLHF. The CDR3 bases are TGTGCCAGCAGCGGGGTTCGGGTCGGGAATTCACCCCTCCACTTT.

This chain connects TRBV5-6 to TRBJ2-2, with D perhaps TRBD1 (6 bases). Per the germline V gene, CDR1 is SGHDT and CDR2 is YYEEEE. The CDR3 loop spans 16 amino acids. Trimming left V 2 bases short and J 5 bases short, with 16 bases between. CDR3 amino acids: CASSFLDSRGTGELFF. The CDR3 nucleotides are TGTGCCAGCAGCTTCCTGGACAGCCGAGGGACCGGGGAGCTGTTTTTT. Full variable domain (remainder filled in from reference TRBV5-6 and TRBJ2-2): DAGVTQSPTHLIKTRGQQVTLRCSPKSGHDTVSWYQQALGQGPQFIFQYYEEEERQRGNFPDRFSGHQFPNYSSELNVNALLLGDSALYLCASSFLDSRGTGELFFGEGSRLTVL.

The rearrangement joins TRBV6-1 to TRBJ1-1; 7 nucleotides agree with TRBD1. Germline lookup yields CDR1 MNHNS and CDR2 SASEGT. Germline trimming cut 4 bases from V and 7 bases from J; bases unmatched to any gene: 12. The CDR3 sequence is 15 residues long. The CDR3 nucleotides are TGTGCCAGCAGTGCCAGGGGGGTCCTCGCCCATGAAGCTTTCTTT. Translated: CASSARGVLAHEAFF.

The sample holds one count of this clone. The CDR3 DNA follows: TGTGCCAGCAGCTTATCACAGTTAGGCACCGGGGAGCTGTTTTTT. This codes for CASSLSQLGTGELFF. This sequence joins TRBV7-8 and TRBJ2-2, with D hard to call. CDR3 length: 15 residues. Germline lookup yields CDR1 SGHVS and CDR2 FQNEAQ. The germline V and J ends were trimmed by 2 bases and 4 bases, with 11 bases remaining between them. The whole variable domain, filled in from reference TRBV7-8 and TRBJ2-2, reads GAGVSQSPRYKVAKRGQDVALRCDPISGHVSLFWYQQALGQGPEFLTYFQNEAQLDKSGLPSDRFFAERPEGSVSTLKIQRTQQEDSAVYLCASSLSQLGTGELFFGEGSRLTVL.

The chain is built from TRBV6-1 and TRBJ2-2; TRBD1 is a possible D gene (5 bases). V was trimmed by 2 bases and J by 3 bases, leaving 10 bases between them. Germline CDR1 is MNHNS and CDR2 is SASEGT. This CDR3 is 15 amino acids long. In DNA, the CDR3 is TGTGCCAGCAGTGAACTGACAGATGACACCGGGGAGCTGTTTTTT. It codes for CASSELTDDTGELFF.

The chain couples TRBV7-9 to TRBJ2-1; TRBD1 is a possible D gene (5 bases). Trimming left V 7 bases short and J 9 bases short, with 22 bases between. Germline CDR1 SEHNR, CDR2 FQNEAQ (reference sequence). The CDR3 covers 15 residues. The CDR3 nucleotides are TGTGCCAGCACCCCCCGTGGGGCCCCGCCCGGTGAGCAGTTCTTC. Translated: CASTPRGAPPGEQFF.

The chain links TRBV5-1 to TRBJ2-7; tentative D call: TRBD1 (6 bases). Looked up from germline, CDR1 is SGHRS and CDR2 is YFSETQ. The V and J ends lost 3 bases and 0 bases respectively, with 13 bases between them. The CDR3 extends over 15 amino acids. The CDR3 coding sequence is TGCGCCAGCAGCTCGGAACAGGGTACCTCCTACGAGCAGTACTTC. It specifies CASSSEQGTSYEQYF. Complete variable domain (other parts from reference TRBV5-1 and TRBJ2-7): KAGVTQTPRYLIKTRGQQVTLSCSPISGHRSVSWYQQTPGQGLQFLFEYFSETQRNKGNFPGRFSGRQFSNSRSEMNVSTLELGDSALYLCASSSEQGTSYEQYFGPGTRLTVT.

The rearrangement joins TRBV27 to TRBJ1-2, with D possibly being TRBD1 (5 bases). This CDR3 is built from 14 residues. Trimming cost V 5 bases and J 3 bases, with 13 bases left between them. From germline, CDR1 is MNHEY and CDR2 SMNVEV (reference sequence). CDR3 protein: CASSPVRVDYGYTF. For the CDR3, the DNA is TGTGCCAGCAGTCCAGTCAGGGTAGACTATGGCTACACCTTC.

This sequence joins TRBV9 and TRBJ2-1; 7 bases match TRBD2. In germline, CDR1 is SGDLS, CDR2 YYNGEE. The CDR3 covers 16 residues. V lost 0 bases and J lost 8; bases outside the gene matches: 11. CDR3 DNA: TGTGCCAGCAGCGTAGCTAGAGGGAGGGAGGGACATGAGCAGTTCTTC. Its translation: CASSVARGREGHEQFF.